This TCR beta chain emerged from a study of beta chain features in type 1 diabetes. Expressed TCRB transcripts were sequenced after all isolated RNA was converted to cDNA. Measured with immunoSEQ multiplex PCR; TCRdb has only the in-frame clones, and not every one. The sample consists of hundreds of thousands of clones, under 13% of them appearing once. Note on this clone: Its specificity is not known.

The CDR3 extends over 11 amino acids. V was pared by 4 bases and J by 5 bases, with 5 bases between. The germline CDR1 and CDR2 sequences are MDHEN and SYDVKM. Study-wide points: Type 1 diabetes patients showed a moderate but significant shortening of TCRB CDR3s in all four CD4+ subsets.

The V gene is TRBV28, the J gene TRBJ2-5, with no clear D. The sequencing input was naive CD4+ T cells from blood. The clonotype originates from a man aged 25-45 years with type 1 diabetes. DNA of the CDR3: TGTGCCAGCAGTTCGCGCGAGACCCAGTACTTC. Translating it yields CASSSRETQYF.